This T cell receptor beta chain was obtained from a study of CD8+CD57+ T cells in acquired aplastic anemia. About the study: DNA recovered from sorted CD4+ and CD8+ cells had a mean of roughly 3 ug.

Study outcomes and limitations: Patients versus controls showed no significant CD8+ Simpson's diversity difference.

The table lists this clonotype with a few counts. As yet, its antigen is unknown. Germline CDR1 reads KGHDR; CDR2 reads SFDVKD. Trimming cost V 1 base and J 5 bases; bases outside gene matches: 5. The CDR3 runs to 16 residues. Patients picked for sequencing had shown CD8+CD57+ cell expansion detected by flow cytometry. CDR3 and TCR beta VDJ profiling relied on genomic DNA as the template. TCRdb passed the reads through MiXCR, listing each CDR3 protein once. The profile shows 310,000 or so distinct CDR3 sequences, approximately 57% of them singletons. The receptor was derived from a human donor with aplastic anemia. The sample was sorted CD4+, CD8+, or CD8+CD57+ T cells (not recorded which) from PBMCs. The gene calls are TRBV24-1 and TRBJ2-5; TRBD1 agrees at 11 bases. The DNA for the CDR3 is TGTGCCACCAGTGATTTCACGGACAGGGGGCGCGAGACCCAGTACTTC. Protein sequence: CATSDFTDRGRETQYF.